Listed here is a single T cell receptor beta chain. No cognate antigen has been identified for it. Nothing much larger sits one base from this clone, and base qualities are not available. The cohort consisted of fewer than 700 healthy bone marrow donors. At the time of sampling, every cohort member was nominally healthy, though immune exposures that went unrecorded were likely present. The donor was CMV seronegative and was included in the group of a few hundred seronegative cohort members. A peripheral blood sample was collected from each donor, and TCR beta sequencing was performed on peripheral blood mononuclear cells. The Qiagen DNeasy Blood Extraction Kit was used to extract genomic DNA from the blood cell samples. These data come from a study of cytomegalovirus exposure and HLA in healthy donors (dated by TCRdb to the late 2010s). Looking at the study overall: An earlier analysis of roughly 610 of the donors reported 276 Gb of sequence data and around 100 million unique TCR beta sequences obtained from some 170 million T cells. Around 330 gigabases of sequencing data and tens of millions of unique TCR sequences made up an early release that covered several hundred HLA-typed donors. Of the 350 to 400 genotyped donors, around 81% fell in the genetic ancestry cluster associated with self-reported Caucasian donors. The study aimed to test whether cataloging public T cell receptors could reveal signatures of past pathogen exposure. The study profiled the T cell repertoires of about 640 subjects by immunosequencing and related them to cytomegalovirus serostatus. Besides the first cohort of 550 to 750 subjects, a separate validation cohort made up of 120 different subjects was used. To predict cytomegalovirus infection status, the study brought together high-throughput TCR immunosequencing, statistical association of individual TCRs with disease status, and machine learning. A later analysis re-examined previously published TCR beta repertoires from more than 650 donors and added high-resolution HLA genotyping to investigate patterns of TCR occurrence. Rather than using new phenotypic data, the later analysis identified candidate immune exposures from TCR beta sequences and from how often those sequences occurred across donors. An earlier analysis of around 640 of the donors used high-throughput TCR beta sequencing to judge whether each TCR beta V gene segment behaved as functional or pseudogenic. Alongside the repertoire data, information on donor age, sex, ethnicity and CMV serostatus was compiled. A later genetic analysis used genome-wide SNP genotypes for about three fifths of the 666 donors, treating that subset as a discovery cohort. Every repertoire in the discovery cohort had been generated on one and the same sequencing platform. HLA typing included class I and class II loci at four-digit resolution. Typing coverage differed by locus: A, B, C, DRB1 and DQB1 were typed in about 620-640 donors, DQA1 in 500 to 550, DPA1 in 600 to 610, and DPB1 in 450 to 490. Because of strong linkage in the cohort, 4 to 6 DR-DQ haplotypes were treated as single units for association and clustering. Among about 400 genotyped donors of the cohort, an average of about 220,000 unique TCR beta nucleotide sequences was sequenced per donor, of which 15% to 20% were non-productive. The paper as a whole reports these results and caveats: The 87-base-pair reads could not distinguish some IMGT-functional V segments, including TRBV6-2 and TRBV6-3, so those segments were excluded. In both the original and validation cohorts, the classifier was reported to diagnose cytomegalovirus status with high specificity and sensitivity. Because some donors lacked HLA typing at each locus, the association tests relied only on the typed subset. V-gene and J-gene trimming of TCR beta chains was associated with a missense DCLRE1C variant in a later genetic analysis, and the association was replicated in an independent cohort. Linkage disequilibrium might explain the correlated functional status among segregating V segments, but an unknown experimental factor could not be excluded. Immune exposure information for the cohort was limited to CMV serostatus. A further reported finding was that TCR beta sequences accurately predicted the HLA-A and HLA-B alleles for most subjects in the first cohort. A group of highly shared sequence variants was considered likely to be a technical artifact of the sequencing pipeline. In a later analysis, HLA-associated TCR beta chains were found to be more clonally expanded and to have lower generation probabilities than equally common non-associated chains. According to a later genetic analysis, donors in an Asian-associated ancestry cluster had fewer N-insertions in productive TCRs than the approximately 670-donor mean. It was suggested by the authors that the approach could potentially be generalized to other disease states and immunological phenotypes. According to a later analysis, parvovirus B19, influenza, CMV and Epstein-Barr virus appeared linked to several top co-occurrence clusters. Roughly uniform sequencing depth across donors was assumed in presence/absence analyses, although this assumption may not hold. According to a later analysis, TCR association rates differed among HLA loci, with DRB1 alleles showing the most associated TCRs and HLA-C alleles showing the fewest. A later analysis associated about 17,000 TCR beta sequences with specific HLA alleles at a false discovery rate of 0.05. In a later analysis, most CMV-associated TCR beta chains were found to appear HLA-restricted, with HLA associations seemingly driven largely by CMV exposure. Because counts were too low, about 18 rarely observed V segments, including chromosome 9 orphons, were excluded from the earlier analysis of fewer than 650 of the donors. When HLA alleles, especially DR and DQ, strongly co-occurred, attributing TCR associations to individual alleles was difficult. The study gave a list of some 150 TCR beta chains associated with cytomegalovirus. Only TCR beta chains were sequenced in this cohort, and the absence of alpha or paired-chain data limited detectable features. A few of the identified cytomegalovirus-associated TCR beta chains were confirmed in vitro to be specific for cytomegalovirus antigens. An earlier analysis of approximately 530 of the donors showed that most TCR beta V segments appeared in productive rearrangements either about 87% or about 30% of the time, which broadly matched IMGT annotations. While some public TCRs were present in many individuals, most TCR sequences turned up only very rarely across donors.

The library was made by the immunoSEQ multiplex PCR assay. For the multiplex PCR, a mixture combining 60 forward primers for TCR Vbeta segments and 13 reverse primers for TCR Jbeta segments was used. The CDR3 region of rearranged TCR beta genes was amplified from genomic DNA with a multiplex PCR assay. On the Illumina HiSeq System, the amplified TCR beta libraries were sequenced as 87-base-pair reads. In the source study's methods: In a later analysis, approximately 74 million unique TCR beta chains were counted across the 500 to 850 repertoires, and about 9.9 million of these chains were shared by at least two donors. A nearest-neighbor algorithm error-corrected the raw reads and collapsed the reads into unique sequences, merging closely related sequences to remove PCR and sequencing errors. CDR3 sequences were aligned to IMGT reference sequences to assign V, D and J gene segments. For a sequence to be retained, a match of at least six nucleotides was required to both a V gene segment and a J gene segment. A rearrangement counted as productive if the CDR3 had no stop codons and remained in frame with V and J, and every other rearrangement counted as non-productive. Following IMGT convention, CDR3 was defined as the stretch from the second conserved V-encoded cysteine to the conserved J-encoded phenylalanine. In an earlier analysis of more than 550 of the donors, sequences lacking an unambiguous match to a single V gene segment were excluded. In an earlier analysis of around 590 of the donors, a V segment was called functional when productive rearrangements were above 56.7%, and segregating when the standard deviation between donors exceeded 5%. A statistical classification framework was developed to diagnose cytomegalovirus status using the catalog of TCR beta chain sequences. V and J gene assignment, in a later analysis, came from comparing TCR nucleotide sequences with IMGT/GENE-DB human TR gene sequences. In a later analysis, CDR3 sequences and most-parsimonious VDJ recombination scenarios were assigned using the TCRdist pipeline. In a later analysis, every TCR beta chain was defined by the combination of its CDR3 amino acid sequence and its V-gene family, and reads without a unique V-gene family were dropped. To address suspected cross-contamination and a sequencing artifact, a later analysis removed around 590 highly shared, low-generation-probability nucleotide sequences. A later analysis calculated a clonal expansion index for each public chain from normalized within-repertoire ranks of inferred template counts. A later analysis computed generation probabilities with a VDJ recombination model fitted to out-of-frame rearrangements, and checked the results against IGoR. In a later analysis, TCR-TCR, TCR-HLA and TCR-CMV co-occurrence was scored with hypergeometric tests, and a repertoire-size bias correction was applied to TCR pairs. To estimate false discovery rates, a later analysis permuted the HLA or CMV assignments 20 times. In a later analysis, co-occurring TCRs were grouped with DBSCAN, and TCRdist sequence similarity was added when clustering was performed within HLA-allele-positive subsets. For co-occurrence clustering, repertoires with fewer than 30,000 or more than 120,000 public chains were excluded, along with roughly five repertoires with anomalous nucleotide sharing. The immuneACCESS repertoire file appears here via TCRdb, limited to in-frame rearrangements. These files lack a portion of the clones; in checked studies, under half of the deficit traces to unresolved V genes, and the cause of the others is not known. The DNA gave D and trimming, while V, J and clone size come from that table. The sample has 200,000 to 250,000 clones on record, roughly 85% of them singletons. Clones ranked in the top ten supply 1.5% to 2% of the sample.

The CDR3 goes from the cysteine to the phenylalanine over 16 residues. The retained sequence is limited to the CDR3, 48 bases, with the frame set at the first base. CDR1 LNHDA and CDR2 SQIVND are derived from the germline V gene (reference sequence). Relative to germline, V is missing 3 bases and J is missing 0 bases, with 5 bases of the junction outside any gene match. The chain is encoded by TRBV19 joined to TRBJ2-1, and TRBD1 aligns with 7 junction nucleotides. Material: PBMCs. This receptor was identified in a man between 18 and 35 years old in good health and CMV-seronegative. The CDR3 corresponds to CASSIPWTGSYNEQFF. The DNA sequence reads TGTGCCAGTAGTATTCCCTGGACAGGCTCCTACAATGAGCAGTTCTTC.